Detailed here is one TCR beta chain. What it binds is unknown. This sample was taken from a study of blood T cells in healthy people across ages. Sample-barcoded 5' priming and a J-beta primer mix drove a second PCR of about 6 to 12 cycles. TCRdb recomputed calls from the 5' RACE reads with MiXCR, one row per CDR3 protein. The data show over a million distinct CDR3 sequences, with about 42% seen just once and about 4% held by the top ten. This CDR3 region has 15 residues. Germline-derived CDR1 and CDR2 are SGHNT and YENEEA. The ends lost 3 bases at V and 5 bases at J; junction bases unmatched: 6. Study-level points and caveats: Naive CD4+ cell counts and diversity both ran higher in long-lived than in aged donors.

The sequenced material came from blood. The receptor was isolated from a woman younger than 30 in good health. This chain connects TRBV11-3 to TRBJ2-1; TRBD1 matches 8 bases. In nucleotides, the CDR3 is TGTGCCAGCAGCTTCACAGGGGGACGGAACAATGAGCAGTTCTTC. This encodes CASSFTGGRNNEQFF.